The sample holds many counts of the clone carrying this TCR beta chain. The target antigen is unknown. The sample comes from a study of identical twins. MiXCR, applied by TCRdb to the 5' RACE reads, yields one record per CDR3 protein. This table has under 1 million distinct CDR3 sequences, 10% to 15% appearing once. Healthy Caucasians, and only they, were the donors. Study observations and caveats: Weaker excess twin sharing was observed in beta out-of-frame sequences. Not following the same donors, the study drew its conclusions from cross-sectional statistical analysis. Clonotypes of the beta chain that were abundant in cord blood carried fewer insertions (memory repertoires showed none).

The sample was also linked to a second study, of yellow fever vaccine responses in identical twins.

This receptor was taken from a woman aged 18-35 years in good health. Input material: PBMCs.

The CDR3 loop reads CASGRTGLHETQYF. The DNA for the CDR3 is TGTGCCAGCGGCCGGACAGGCCTCCATGAGACCCAGTACTTC. This chain links TRBV12-3 or TRBV12-4 with TRBJ2-5, with 7 bases fitting TRBD1. J was trimmed by 5 bases and V by 8 bases; bases with no gene match: 11. This CDR3 region has 14 residues.